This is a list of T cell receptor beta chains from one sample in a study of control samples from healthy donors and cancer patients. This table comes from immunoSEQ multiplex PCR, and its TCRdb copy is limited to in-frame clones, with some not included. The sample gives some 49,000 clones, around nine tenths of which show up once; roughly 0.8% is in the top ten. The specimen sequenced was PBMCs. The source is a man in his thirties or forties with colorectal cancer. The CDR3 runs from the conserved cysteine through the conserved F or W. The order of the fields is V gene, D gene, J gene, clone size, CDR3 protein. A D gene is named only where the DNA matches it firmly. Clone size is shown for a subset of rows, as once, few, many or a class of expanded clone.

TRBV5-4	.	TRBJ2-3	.	CASSLGGADTQYF
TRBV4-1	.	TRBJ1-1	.	CASSPANEGQLGWPTEAFF
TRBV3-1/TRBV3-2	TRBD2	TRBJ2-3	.	CASSQKILGGGRGDTQYF
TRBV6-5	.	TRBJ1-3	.	CASSYSEGLGNTIYF
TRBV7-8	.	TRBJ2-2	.	CASSPRGNGELFF
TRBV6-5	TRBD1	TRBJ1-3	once	CASRRDRRNTIYF
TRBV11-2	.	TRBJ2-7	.	CASRNITSPGQYF
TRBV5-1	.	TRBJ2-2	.	CASSPRLGSGNTGELFF
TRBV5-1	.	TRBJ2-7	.	CASGVTETYEQYF
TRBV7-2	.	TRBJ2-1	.	CASSLEVNNEQFF
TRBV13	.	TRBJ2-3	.	CASRADGGVQYF
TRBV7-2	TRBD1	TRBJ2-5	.	CASSLGQGTAQYF
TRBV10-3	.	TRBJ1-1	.	CAITQTEMNTEAFF
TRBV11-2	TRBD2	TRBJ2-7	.	CASNVGWLAGARSYEQYF
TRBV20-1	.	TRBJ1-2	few	CSASMGLGYGYTF
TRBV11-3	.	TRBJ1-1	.	CASSLDSGVNTEAFF
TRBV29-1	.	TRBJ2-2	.	CSVPGGSGTGELFF
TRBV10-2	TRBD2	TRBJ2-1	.	CASSESTGTSGPLLSSYNEQFF
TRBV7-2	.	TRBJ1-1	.	CASSLSEYSTEAFF
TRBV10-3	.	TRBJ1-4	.	CAISESIALEGRGNEKLFF
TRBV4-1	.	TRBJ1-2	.	CASSQDLWGGTLNYGYTF
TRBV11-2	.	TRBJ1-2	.	CASSLTASYGYTF
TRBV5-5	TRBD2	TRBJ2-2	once	CASRPTSGGGLELFF
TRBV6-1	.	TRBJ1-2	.	CASSEGTNYGYTF
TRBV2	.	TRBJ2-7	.	CASSDGGHMYEQYF
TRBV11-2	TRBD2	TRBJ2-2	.	CASSFLGGAGELFF
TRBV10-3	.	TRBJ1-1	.	CATHGGQGTEAFF
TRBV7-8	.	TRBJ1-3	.	CASSLVSDTIYF
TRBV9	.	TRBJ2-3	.	CASGKGESTDTQYF
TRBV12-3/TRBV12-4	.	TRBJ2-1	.	CASSLGLDEQFF
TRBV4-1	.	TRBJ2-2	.	CASSQGSLGFGGELFF
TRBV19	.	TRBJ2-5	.	CASSIQLQETQYF
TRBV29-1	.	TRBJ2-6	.	CSVEGGPGANVLTF
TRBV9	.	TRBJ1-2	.	CASSVETVDNGYTF
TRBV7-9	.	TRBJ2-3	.	CASSSTAGETDTQYF